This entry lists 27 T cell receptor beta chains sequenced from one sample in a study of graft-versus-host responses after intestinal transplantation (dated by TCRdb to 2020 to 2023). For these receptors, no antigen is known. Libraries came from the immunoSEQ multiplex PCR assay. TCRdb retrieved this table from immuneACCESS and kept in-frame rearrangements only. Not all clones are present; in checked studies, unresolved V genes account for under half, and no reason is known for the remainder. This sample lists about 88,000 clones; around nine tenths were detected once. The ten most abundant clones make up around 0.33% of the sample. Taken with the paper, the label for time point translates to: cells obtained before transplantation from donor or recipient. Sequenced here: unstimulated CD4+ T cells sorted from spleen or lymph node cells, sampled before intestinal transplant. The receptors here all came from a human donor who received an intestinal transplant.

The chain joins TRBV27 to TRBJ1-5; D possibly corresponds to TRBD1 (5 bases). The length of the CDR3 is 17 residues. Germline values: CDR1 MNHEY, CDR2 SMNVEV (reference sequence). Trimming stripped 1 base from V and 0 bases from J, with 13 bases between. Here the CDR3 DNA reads TGTGCCAGCAGTTTATACCCACCTGGGGGTAGCAATCAGCCCCAGCATTTT. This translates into CASSLYPPGGSNQPQHF.

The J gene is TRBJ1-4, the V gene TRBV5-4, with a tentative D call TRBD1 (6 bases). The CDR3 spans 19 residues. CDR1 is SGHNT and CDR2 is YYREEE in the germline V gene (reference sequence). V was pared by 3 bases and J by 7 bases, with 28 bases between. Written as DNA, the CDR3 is TGTGCCAGCAGCTCGGACGGGGGGGGCCATCGTATCTTAACTGAAAAACTGTTTTTT. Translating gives CASSSDGGGHRILTEKLFF.

The CDR3 DNA reads as TGTGCCAGCAGTGAGGGGACAGGGCTCCTCAGCGAGACCCAGTACTTC. It specifies CASSEGTGLLSETQYF. V is TRBV25-1 and J is TRBJ2-5; the match to TRBD1 covers 9 bases. The CDR3 sequence is 16 residues long. CDR1 and CDR2 (germline): MGHDK, SYGVNS. V lost 3 bases, J lost 5 bases, and 10 bases stayed unmatched.

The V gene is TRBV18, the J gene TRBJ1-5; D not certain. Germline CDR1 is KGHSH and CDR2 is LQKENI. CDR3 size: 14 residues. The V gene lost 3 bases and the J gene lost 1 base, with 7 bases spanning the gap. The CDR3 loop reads CASSPGRSNQPQHF. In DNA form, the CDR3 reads TGTGCCAGCTCACCGGGTCGAAGCAATCAGCCCCAGCATTTT.

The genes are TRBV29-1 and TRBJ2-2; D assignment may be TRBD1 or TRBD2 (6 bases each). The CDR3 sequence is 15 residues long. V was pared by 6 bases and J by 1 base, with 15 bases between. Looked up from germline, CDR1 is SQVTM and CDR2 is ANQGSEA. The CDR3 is CSVEKGGRNTGELFF. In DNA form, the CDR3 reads TGCAGCGTAGAAAAGGGGGGCAGGAACACCGGGGAGCTGTTTTTT.

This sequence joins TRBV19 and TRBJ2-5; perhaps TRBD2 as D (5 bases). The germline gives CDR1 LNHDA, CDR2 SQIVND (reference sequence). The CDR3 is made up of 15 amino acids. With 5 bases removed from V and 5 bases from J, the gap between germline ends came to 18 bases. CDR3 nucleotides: TGTGCCAGTAGTCGTCAGAGGGCGGATAGGGAGACCCAGTACTTC. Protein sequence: CASSRQRADRETQYF.

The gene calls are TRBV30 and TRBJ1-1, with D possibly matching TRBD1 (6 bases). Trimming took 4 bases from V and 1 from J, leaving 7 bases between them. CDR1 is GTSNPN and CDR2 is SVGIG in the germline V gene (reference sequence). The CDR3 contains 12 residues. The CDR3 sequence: CAWTRGNTEAFF. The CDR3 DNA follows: TGTGCCTGGACCAGGGGGAACACTGAAGCTTTCTTT.

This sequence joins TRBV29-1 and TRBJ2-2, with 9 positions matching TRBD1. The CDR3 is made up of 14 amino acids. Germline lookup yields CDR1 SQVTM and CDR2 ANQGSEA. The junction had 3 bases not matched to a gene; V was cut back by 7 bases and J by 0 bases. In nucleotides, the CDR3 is TGCAGCGGACGGACAGGGGCGAACACCGGGGAGCTGTTTTTT. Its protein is CSGRTGANTGELFF.

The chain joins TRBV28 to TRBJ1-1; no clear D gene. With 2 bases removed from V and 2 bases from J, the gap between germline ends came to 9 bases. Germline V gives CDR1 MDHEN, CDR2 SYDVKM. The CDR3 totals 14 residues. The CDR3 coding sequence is TGTGCCAGCAGTTTACTGCGGACCAACACTGAAGCTTTCTTT. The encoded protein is CASSLLRTNTEAFF.

DNA of the CDR3: TGCGCCAGCAGCTTGGGTGTTAGCGGCTACGAGCAGTACTTC. This translates into CASSLGVSGYEQYF. The chain uses TRBV5-1 and TRBJ2-7; D perhaps matches TRBD2 (6 bases). The CDR3 has 14 amino acids. V dropped 0 bases and J dropped 3 bases, with 10 bases sitting between them. Germline CDR1 reads SGHRS; CDR2 reads YFSETQ.

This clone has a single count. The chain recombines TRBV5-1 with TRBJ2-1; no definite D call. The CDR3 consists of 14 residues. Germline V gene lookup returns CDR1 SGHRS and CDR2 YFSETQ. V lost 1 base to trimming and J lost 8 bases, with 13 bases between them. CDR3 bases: TGCGCCAGCAGCTTGCGTGCCGAAGGATATGAGCAGTTCTTC. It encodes CASSLRAEGYEQFF.

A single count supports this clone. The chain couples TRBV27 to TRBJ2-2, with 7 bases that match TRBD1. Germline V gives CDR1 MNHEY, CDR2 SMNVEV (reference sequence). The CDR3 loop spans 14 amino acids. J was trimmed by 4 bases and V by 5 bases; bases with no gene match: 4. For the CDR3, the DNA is TGTGCCAGCAGTGGGGACAGCCTCACCGGGGAGCTGTTTTTT. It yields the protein CASSGDSLTGELFF.

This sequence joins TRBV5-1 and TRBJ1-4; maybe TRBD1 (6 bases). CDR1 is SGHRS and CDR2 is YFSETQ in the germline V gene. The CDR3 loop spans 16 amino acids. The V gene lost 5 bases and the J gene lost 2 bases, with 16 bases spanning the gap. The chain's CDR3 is CASRGDNSFTNEKLFF. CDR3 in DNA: TGCGCCAGCAGGGGGGACAACTCTTTTACTAATGAAAAACTGTTTTTT.

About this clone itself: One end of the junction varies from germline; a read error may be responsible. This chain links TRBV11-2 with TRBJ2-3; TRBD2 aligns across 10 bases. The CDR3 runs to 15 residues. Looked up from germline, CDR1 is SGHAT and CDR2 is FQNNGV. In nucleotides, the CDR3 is TGTGCCAGCAGCTTTAGCGGGAGGTCCCAGAGCGGCGGCCTGTTT. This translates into CASSFSGRSQSGGLF.

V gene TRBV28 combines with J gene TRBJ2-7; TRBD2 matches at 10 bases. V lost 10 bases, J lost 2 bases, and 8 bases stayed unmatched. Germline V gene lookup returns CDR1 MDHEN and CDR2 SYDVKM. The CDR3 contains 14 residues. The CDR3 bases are TGTGCCACCAAAGCGGGAGGGCCCCCCTACGAGCAGTACTTC. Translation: CATKAGGPPYEQYF.

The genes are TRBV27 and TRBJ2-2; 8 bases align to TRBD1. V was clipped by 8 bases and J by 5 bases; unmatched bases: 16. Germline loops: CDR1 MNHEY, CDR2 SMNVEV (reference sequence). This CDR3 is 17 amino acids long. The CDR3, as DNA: TGTGCCAGCTGCCTGACAGGGGTCGGAGGGGGAACCGGGGAGCTGTTTTTT. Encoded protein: CASCLTGVGGGTGELFF.

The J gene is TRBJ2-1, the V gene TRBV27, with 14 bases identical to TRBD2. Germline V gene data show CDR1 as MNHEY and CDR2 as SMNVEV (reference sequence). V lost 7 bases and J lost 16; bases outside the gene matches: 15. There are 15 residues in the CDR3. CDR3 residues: CASTISRTSGRSLFF. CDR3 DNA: TGTGCCAGCACCATTTCTCGGACTAGCGGGAGGTCTCTCTTCTTC.

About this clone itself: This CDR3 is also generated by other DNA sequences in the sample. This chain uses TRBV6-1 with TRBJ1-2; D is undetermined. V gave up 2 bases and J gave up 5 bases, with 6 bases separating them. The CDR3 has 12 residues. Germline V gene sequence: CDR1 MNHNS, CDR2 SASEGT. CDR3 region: CASSESGYGYTF. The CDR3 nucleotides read TGTGCCAGCAGTGAAAGTGGGTATGGCTACACCTTC.

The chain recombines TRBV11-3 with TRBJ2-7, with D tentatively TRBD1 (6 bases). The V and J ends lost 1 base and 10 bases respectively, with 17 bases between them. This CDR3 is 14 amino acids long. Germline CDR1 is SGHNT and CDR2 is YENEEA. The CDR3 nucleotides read TGTGCCAGCAGCTTAGTAGTGGGGGCTGACTCCCAGTACTTC. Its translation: CASSLVVGADSQYF.

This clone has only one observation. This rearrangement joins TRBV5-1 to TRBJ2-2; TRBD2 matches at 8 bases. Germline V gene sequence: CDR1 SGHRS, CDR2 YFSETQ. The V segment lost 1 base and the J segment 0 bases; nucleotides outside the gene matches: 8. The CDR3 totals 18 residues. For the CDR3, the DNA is TGCGCCAGCAGCTTGTATCTCACTAGCGGCCCGAACACCGGGGAGCTGTTTTTT. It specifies CASSLYLTSGPNTGELFF.

CDR3 in DNA: TGTGCCAGCAGCTTGTCCCAGGTCACAGATACGCAGTATTTT. This translates into CASSLSQVTDTQYF. The chain carries TRBV5-5 and TRBJ2-3; D remains ambiguous. V lost 1 base to trimming and J lost 2 bases, with 8 bases between them. CDR1 SGHKS and CDR2 YYEKEE come from the germline V gene (reference sequence). CDR3 length: 14 amino acids.

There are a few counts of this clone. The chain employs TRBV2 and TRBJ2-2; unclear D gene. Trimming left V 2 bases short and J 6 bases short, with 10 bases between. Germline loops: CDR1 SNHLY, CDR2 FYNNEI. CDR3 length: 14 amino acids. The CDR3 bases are TGTGCCAGCAGTGAAAGGGTTTCCCCCGGGGAGCTGTTTTTT. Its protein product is CASSERVSPGELFF. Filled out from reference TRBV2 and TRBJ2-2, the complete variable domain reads EPEVTQTPSHQVTQMGQEVILRCVPISNHLYFYWYRQILGQKVEFLVSFYNNEISEKSEIFDDQFSVERPDGSNFTLKIRSTKLEDSAMYFCASSERVSPGELFFGEGSRLTVL.

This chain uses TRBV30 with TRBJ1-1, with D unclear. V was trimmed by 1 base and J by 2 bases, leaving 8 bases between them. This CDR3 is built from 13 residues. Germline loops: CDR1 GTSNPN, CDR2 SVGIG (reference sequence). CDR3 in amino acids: CAWSARHNTEAFF. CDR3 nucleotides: TGTGCCTGGAGTGCCCGACATAACACTGAAGCTTTCTTT.

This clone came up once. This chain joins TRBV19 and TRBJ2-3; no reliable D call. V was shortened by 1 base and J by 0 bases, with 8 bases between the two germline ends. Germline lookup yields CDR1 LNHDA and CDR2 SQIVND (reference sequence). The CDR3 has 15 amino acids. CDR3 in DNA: TGTGCCAGTAGTATAGTCCCTAGAAGCACAGATACGCAGTATTTT. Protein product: CASSIVPRSTDTQYF.

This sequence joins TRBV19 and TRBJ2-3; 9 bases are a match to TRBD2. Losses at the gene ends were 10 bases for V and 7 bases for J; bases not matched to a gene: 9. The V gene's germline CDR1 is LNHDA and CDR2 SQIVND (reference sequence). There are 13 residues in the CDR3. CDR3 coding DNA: TGTGCCACCGAAGGTAGCGGGAGTTATACGCAGTATTTT. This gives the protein CATEGSGSYTQYF.

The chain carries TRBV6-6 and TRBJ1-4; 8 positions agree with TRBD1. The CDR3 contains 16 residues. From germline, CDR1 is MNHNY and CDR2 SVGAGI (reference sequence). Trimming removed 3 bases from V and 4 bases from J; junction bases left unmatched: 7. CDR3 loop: CASSYSITGGNEKLFF. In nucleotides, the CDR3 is TGTGCCAGCAGTTATTCAATTACAGGGGGTAATGAAAAACTGTTTTTT.

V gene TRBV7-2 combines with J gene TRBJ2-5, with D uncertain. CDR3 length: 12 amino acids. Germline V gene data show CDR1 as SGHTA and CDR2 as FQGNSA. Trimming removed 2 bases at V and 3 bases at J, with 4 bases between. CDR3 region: CASSLYEETQYF. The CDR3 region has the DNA TGTGCCAGCAGCTTATACGAAGAGACCCAGTACTTC.